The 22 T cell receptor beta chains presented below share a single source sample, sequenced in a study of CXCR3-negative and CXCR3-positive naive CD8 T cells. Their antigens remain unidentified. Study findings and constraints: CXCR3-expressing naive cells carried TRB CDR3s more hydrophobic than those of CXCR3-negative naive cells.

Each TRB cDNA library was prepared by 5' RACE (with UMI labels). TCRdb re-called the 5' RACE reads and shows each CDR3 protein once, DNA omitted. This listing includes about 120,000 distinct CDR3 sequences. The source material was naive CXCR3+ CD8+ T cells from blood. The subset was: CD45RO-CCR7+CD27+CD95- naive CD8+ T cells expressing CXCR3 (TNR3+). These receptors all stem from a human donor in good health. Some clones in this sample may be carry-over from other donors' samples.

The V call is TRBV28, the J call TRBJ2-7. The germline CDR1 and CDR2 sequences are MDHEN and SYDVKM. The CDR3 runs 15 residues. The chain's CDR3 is CASSPVSGTPYEQYF.

The CDR3 region is CASSQLSGGINEQYF. V usage is TRBV5-1 and J usage is TRBJ2-7; TCRdb calls TRBD2, which cannot be checked without DNA. CDR1 is SGHRS and CDR2 is YFSETQ in the germline V gene. The CDR3 covers 15 residues.

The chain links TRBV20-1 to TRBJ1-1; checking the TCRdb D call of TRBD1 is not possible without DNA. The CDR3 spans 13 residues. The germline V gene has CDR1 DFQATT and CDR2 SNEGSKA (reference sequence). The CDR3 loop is CSARALGGTEAFF.

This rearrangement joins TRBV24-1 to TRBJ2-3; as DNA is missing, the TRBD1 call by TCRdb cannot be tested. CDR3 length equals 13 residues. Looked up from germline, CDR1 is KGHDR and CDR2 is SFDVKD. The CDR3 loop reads CATFNGRGDTQYF.

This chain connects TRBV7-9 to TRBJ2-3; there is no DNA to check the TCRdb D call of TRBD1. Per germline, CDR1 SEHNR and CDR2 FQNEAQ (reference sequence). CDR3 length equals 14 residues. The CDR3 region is CASSPGRTTDTQYF.

The CDR3 loop is CSVEDRVYEQYF. The J gene is TRBJ2-7, the V gene TRBV29-1. There are 12 residues in the CDR3. Germline CDR1 reads SQVTM; CDR2 reads ANQGSEA.

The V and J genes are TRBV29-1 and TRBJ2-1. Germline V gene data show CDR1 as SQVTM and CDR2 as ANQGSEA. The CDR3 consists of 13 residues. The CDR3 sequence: CSGLATLKGEQFF.

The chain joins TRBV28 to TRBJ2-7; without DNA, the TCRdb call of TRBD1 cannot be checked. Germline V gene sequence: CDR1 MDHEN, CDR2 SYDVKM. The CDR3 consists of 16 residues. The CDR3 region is CASSLTRVSSSYEQYF.

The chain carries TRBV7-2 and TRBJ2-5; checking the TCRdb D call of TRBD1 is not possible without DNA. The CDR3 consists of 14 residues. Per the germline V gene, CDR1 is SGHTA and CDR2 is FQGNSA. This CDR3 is CASSLAGTQETQYF.

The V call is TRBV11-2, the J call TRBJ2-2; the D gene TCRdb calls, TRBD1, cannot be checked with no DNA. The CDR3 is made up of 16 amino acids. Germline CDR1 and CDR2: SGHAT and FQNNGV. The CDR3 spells CASSMTGQGNTGELFF. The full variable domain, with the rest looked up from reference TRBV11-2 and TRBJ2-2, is EAGVAQSPRYKIIEKRQSVAFWCNPISGHATLYWYQQILGQGPKLLIQFQNNGVVDDSQLPKDRFSAERLKGVDSTLKIQPAKLEDSAVYLCASSMTGQGNTGELFFGEGSRLTVL.

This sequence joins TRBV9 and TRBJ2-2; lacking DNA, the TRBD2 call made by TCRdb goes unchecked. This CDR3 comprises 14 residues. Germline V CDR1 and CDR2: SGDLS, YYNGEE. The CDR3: CASSARDYTGELFF.

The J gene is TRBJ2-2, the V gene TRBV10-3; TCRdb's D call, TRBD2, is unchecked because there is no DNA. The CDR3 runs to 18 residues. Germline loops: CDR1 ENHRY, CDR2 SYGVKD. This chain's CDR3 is CAISESGLAGVNTGELFF.

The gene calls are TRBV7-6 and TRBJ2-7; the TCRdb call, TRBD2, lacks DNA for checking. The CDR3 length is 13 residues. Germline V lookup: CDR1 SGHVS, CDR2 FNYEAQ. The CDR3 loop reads CASSSELSYEQYF.

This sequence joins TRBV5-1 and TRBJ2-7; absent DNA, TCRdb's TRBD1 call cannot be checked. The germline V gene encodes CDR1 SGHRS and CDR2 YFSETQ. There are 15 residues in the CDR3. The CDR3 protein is CASSAEMTGVYEQYF. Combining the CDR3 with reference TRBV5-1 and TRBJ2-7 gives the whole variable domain KAGVTQTPRYLIKTRGQQVTLSCSPISGHRSVSWYQQTPGQGLQFLFEYFSETQRNKGNFPGRFSGRQFSNSRSEMNVSTLELGDSALYLCASSAEMTGVYEQYFGPGTRLTVT.

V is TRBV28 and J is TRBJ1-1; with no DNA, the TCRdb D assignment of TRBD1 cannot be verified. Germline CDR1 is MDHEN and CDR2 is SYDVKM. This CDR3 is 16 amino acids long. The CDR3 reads CASRDLRDILNAEAFF.

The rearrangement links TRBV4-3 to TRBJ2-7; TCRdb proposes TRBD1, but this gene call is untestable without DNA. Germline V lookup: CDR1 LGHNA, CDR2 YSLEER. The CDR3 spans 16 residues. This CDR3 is CASSQDRGTASYEQYF.

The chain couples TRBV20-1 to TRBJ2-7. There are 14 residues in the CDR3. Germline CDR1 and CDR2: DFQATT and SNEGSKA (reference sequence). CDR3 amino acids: CSARGWNISYEQYF.

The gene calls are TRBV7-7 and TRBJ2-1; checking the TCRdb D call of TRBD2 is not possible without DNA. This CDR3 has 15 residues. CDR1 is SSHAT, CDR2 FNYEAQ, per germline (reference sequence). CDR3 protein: CASSPGVGGMDEQFF.

The CDR3: CASSAVASSNYEQYF. The rearrangement links TRBV12-3 or TRBV12-4 to TRBJ2-7; with no DNA, the TCRdb D assignment of TRBD2 cannot be verified. The CDR3 sequence is 15 residues long.

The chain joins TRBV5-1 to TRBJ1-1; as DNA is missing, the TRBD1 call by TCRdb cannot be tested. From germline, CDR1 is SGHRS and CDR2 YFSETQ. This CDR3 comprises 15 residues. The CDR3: CASSLGQGSNTEAFF.

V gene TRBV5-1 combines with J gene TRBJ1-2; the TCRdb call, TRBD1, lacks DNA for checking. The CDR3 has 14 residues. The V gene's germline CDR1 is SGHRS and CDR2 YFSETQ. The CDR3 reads CASSYQGGADGYTF.

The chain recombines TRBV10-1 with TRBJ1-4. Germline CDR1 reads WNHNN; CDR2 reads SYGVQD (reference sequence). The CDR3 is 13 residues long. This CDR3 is CASSEFREGKLFF.